This TCR beta chain originates from a study of T cell responses to AZD1222 COVID-19 vaccine. Across the study: Pooled in the analysis were second doses at about 4 or about 12 weeks.

Assay used: immunoSEQ multiplex PCR; TCRdb lists only in-frame clones, some missing. The data hold around 100,000 clones, with 80% to 90% observed a single time. With respect to this clone: Its target is unknown.

Whole-study findings and limits: Scientists sampled the repertoires only once the peak T cell response had passed. Reports say nearly half of spike-specific TCRs go after unmutated variant regions. Clonal diversity was possibly underestimated, and the donors were mostly white British, with more females.

The ends were cut back, 8 bases at V and 0 bases at J, with 10 bases in the middle. The CDR3 has 14 amino acids. The germline V gene encodes CDR1 MNHEY and CDR2 SVGAGI. This receptor was identified in an adult in good health. This chain links TRBV6-5 with TRBJ1-4; D remains unclear. This material consisted of peripheral blood, taken on day 0 of AZD1222 vaccination. The CDR3 DNA follows: TGTGCCAGCTCATCCGTTGCAACTAATGAAAAACTGTTTTTT. Protein product: CASSSVATNEKLFF.